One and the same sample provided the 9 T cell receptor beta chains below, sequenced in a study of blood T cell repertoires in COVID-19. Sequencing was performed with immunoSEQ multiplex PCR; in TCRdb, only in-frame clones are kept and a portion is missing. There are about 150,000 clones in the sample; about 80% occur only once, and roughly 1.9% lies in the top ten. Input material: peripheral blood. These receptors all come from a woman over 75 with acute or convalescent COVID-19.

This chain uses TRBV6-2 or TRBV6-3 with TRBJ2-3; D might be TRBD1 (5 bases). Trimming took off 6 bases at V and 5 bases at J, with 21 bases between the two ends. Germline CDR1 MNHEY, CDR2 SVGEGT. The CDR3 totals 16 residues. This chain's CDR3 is CASSGHGVGIGDTQYF. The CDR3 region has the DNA TGTGCCAGCAGCGGACACGGAGTTGGGATTGGAGATACGCAGTATTTT.

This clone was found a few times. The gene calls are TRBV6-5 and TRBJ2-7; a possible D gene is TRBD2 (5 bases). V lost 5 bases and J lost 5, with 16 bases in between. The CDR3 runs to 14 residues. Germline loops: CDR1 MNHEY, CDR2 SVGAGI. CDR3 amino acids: CASSTGLLVNEQYF. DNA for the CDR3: TGTGCCAGCAGTACCGGACTCCTCGTGAACGAGCAGTACTTC.

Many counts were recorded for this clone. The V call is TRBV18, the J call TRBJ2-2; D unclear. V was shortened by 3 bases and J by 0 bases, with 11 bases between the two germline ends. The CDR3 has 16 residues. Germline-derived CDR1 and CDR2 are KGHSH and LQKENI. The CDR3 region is CASSPSLNPNTGELFF. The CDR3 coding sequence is TGTGCCAGCTCACCCTCACTAAACCCGAACACCGGGGAGCTGTTTTTT.

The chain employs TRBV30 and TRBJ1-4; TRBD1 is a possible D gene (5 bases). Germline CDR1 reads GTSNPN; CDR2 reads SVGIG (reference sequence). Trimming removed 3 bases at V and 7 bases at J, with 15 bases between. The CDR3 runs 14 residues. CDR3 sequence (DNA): TGTGCCTGGAGCCCGGGGGGGTTTGGTGAAAAACTGTTTTTT. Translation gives CAWSPGGFGEKLFF.

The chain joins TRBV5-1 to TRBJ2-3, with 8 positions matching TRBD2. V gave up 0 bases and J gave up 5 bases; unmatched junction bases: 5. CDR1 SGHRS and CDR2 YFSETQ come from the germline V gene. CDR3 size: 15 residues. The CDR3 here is CASSLDGTSGDTQYF. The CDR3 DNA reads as TGCGCCAGCAGCTTGGACGGGACTAGTGGAGATACGCAGTATTTT. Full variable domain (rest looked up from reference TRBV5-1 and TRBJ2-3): KAGVTQTPRYLIKTRGQQVTLSCSPISGHRSVSWYQQTPGQGLQFLFEYFSETQRNKGNFPGRFSGRQFSNSRSEMNVSTLELGDSALYLCASSLDGTSGDTQYFGPGTRLTVL.

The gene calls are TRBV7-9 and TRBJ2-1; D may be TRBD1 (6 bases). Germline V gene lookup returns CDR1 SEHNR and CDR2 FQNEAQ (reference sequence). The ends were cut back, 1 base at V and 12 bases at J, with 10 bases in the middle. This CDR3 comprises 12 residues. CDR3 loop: CASSLEGRGQFF. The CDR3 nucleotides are TGTGCCAGCAGCTTAGAGGGCAGGGGGCAGTTCTTC.

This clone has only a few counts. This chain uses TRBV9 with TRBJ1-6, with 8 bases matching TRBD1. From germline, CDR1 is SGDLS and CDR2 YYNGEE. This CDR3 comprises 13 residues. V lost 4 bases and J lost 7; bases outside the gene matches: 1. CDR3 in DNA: TGTGCCAGCAGCCGGGACAGGAATTCACCCCTCCACTTT. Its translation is CASSRDRNSPLHF.

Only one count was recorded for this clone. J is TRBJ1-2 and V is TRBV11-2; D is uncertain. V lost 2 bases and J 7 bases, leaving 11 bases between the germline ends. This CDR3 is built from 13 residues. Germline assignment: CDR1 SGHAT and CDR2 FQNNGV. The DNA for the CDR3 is TGTGCCAGCAGCTTAAGTGGAGGGCTTGGCTACACCTTC. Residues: CASSLSGGLGYTF.

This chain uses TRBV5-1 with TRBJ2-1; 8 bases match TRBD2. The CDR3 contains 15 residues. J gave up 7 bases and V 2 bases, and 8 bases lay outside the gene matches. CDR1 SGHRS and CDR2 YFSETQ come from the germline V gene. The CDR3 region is CASSFSSGGGNEQFF. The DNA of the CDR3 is TGCGCCAGCAGCTTCAGCTCGGGAGGGGGTAATGAGCAGTTCTTC.